The present entry profiles one T cell receptor beta chain with its context. Its matching antigen is unknown. Germline trimming cut 3 bases from V and 3 bases from J; bases unmatched to any gene: 1. Germline CDR1 and CDR2: SGHRS and YFSETQ. The CDR3 length is 14 residues. The data were obtained in a study of blood T cells in healthy people across ages. Study-wide results and caveats: Estimates drawn from one million T cells were deemed to understate diversity.

Then a second PCR, running about 6 to 12 cycles, was carried out with a sample-barcoded 5' primer and a J-beta primer mix. TCRdb re-called the 5' RACE reads through MiXCR, storing one row per CDR3 protein. The sample holds under 2,000,000 distinct CDR3 sequences, roughly 50% seen once. The genes are TRBV5-1 and TRBJ1-5; 9 bases line up with TRBD1. This clonotype was sampled from a woman aged 40 to 50 in good health. Sample: blood. CDR3 in amino acids: CASSWTGDNQPQHF. The CDR3 nucleotides read TGCGCCAGCAGCTGGACAGGGGACAATCAGCCCCAGCATTTT. The full variable domain, with the rest looked up from reference TRBV5-1 and TRBJ1-5, is KAGVTQTPRYLIKTRGQQVTLSCSPISGHRSVSWYQQTPGQGLQFLFEYFSETQRNKGNFPGRFSGRQFSNSRSEMNVSTLELGDSALYLCASSWTGDNQPQHFGDGTRLSIL.